The 4 T cell receptor beta chains presented below share a single source sample, sequenced in a study of T cell changes during pregnancy in multiple sclerosis. Produced via immunoSEQ multiplex PCR; TCRdb's table is partial and in-frame only. The table lists approximately 89,000 clones, approximately 94% of them singletons. The sequencing here drew on peripheral blood, taken in the third trimester of pregnancy. The source is a female donor with multiple sclerosis, enrolled in a pregnancy study.

CDR3 loop: CASSLSGQGSNEKLFF. CDR3 DNA: TGCGCCAGCAGCTTATCGGGACAGGGGTCTAATGAAAAACTGTTTTTT. The chain combines TRBV5-1 with TRBJ1-4; TRBD1 aligns across 10 bases. Germline assignment: CDR1 SGHRS and CDR2 YFSETQ. This CDR3 has 16 amino acids. V lost 2 bases, J lost 3 bases, and 4 bases stayed unmatched.

The genes are TRBV5-1 and TRBJ2-3, with TRBD2 identical over 8 bases. Germline V gene sequence: CDR1 SGHRS, CDR2 YFSETQ. This CDR3 region has 14 residues. Trimming took 2 bases from V and 4 from J; bases not matched to a gene: 3. Here the CDR3 reads CASSFGRVSDTQYF. CDR3 nucleotides: TGCGCCAGCAGCTTCGGGAGGGTGTCAGATACGCAGTATTTT. The entire variable domain, with the rest obtained from reference TRBV5-1 and TRBJ2-3, is as follows: KAGVTQTPRYLIKTRGQQVTLSCSPISGHRSVSWYQQTPGQGLQFLFEYFSETQRNKGNFPGRFSGRQFSNSRSEMNVSTLELGDSALYLCASSFGRVSDTQYFGPGTRLTVL.

The chain carries TRBV6-5 and TRBJ2-5; 8 nucleotides align to TRBD1. The CDR3 is 14 residues long. J lost 2 bases, V lost 6 bases, and 5 bases had no gene match. Germline CDR1 reads MNHEY; CDR2 reads SVGAGI. CDR3 sequence reads: CASSPDRGQETQYF. The CDR3 nucleotides read TGTGCCAGCAGCCCAGACAGGGGTCAAGAGACCCAGTACTTC.

The chain carries TRBV7-2 and TRBJ2-5; the match to TRBD1 covers 9 bases. The trim removed 5 bases at V and 1 base at J, leaving 5 bases unmatched. CDR3 length equals 15 residues. From germline, CDR1 is SGHTA and CDR2 FQGNSA. The CDR3: CASSHRGQGQETQYF. In DNA, the CDR3 is TGTGCCAGCAGCCACCGGGGACAGGGCCAAGAGACCCAGTACTTC.